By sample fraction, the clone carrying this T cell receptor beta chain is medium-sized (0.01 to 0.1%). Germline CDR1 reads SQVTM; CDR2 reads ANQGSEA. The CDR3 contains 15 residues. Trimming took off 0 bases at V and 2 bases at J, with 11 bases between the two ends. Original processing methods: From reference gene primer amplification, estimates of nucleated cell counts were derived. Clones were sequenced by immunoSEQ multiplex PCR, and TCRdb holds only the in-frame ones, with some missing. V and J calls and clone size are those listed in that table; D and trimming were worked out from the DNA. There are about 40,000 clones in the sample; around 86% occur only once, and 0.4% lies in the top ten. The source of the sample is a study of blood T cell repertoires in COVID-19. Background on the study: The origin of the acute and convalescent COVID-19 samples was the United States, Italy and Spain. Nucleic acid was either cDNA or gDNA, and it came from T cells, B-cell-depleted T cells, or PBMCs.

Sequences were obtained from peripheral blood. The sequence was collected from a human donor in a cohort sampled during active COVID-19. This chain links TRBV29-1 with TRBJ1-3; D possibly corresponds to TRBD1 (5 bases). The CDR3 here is CSVEDLGQPGNTIYF. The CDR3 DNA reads TGCAGCGTTGAAGATTTGGGGCAGCCTGGAAACACCATATATTTT. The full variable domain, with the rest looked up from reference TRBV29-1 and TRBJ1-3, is SAVISQKPSRDICQRGTSLTIQCQVDSQVTMMFWYRQQPGQSLTLIATANQGSEATYESGFVIDKFPISRPNLTFSTLTVSNMSPEDSSIYLCSVEDLGQPGNTIYFGEGSWLTVV.